This T cell receptor beta chain was sequenced for a study of PD-L1 blockade in urothelial cancer. The overall study: In about 2014 therapy began: atezolizumab 1,200 mg intravenously every 3 weeks. Analyses used blood from 3 weeks (second dose) and 6 weeks after treatment start. The median number of T cells present in blood samples was approximately 140,000. Findings and limits, study-wide: Below-median pretreatment blood TCR clonality predicted better survival.

In regard to this clone: The antigen remains undetermined.

Germline-derived CDR1 and CDR2 are SGHNT and YYREEE (reference sequence). Trimming took off 0 bases at V and 2 bases at J, with 8 bases between the two ends. The CDR3 runs 14 residues. Assay: immunoSEQ multiplex PCR; the TCRdb copy retains only in-frame clones and omits some. The repertoire holds about 74,000 clones, with under 90% as singletons. Sequenced here: PBMCs, sampled around atezolizumab (anti-PD-L1) treatment. The TCR sequence derives from a man between 65 and 85 years old with urothelial cancer. The genes are TRBV5-4 and TRBJ1-1, with D tentatively TRBD1 (6 bases). CDR3 DNA sequence: TGTGCCAGCAGCTTGGTACAGGGAAACACTGAAGCTTTCTTT. Protein: CASSLVQGNTEAFF. Looking up the rest from reference TRBV5-4 and TRBJ1-1 gives the full variable domain: ETGVTQSPTHLIKTRGQQVTLRCSSQSGHNTVSWYQQALGQGPQFIFQYYREEENGRGNFPPRFSGLQFPNYSSELNVNALELDDSALYLCASSLVQGNTEAFFGQGTRLTVV.